These 10 T cell receptor beta chains were all obtained from the same sample, sequenced in a study of T cells in Graves' hyperthyroidism and ophthalmopathy. Regions amplified from RNA transcripts were the TCR beta CDR3 regions. In the first-round RT-PCR of the TCR CDR3, the HTBI primer set was used. TCRdb analysed the multiplex PCR reads with MiXCR anew, one entry per CDR3 protein. The sample lists around 200,000 distinct CDR3 sequences; over 15% were seen once. The specimen was blood. These receptors all stem from a woman aged 50 to 60 with Graves' hyperthyroidism.

Many counts were recorded for this clonotype. The chain recombines TRBV9 with TRBJ1-1, with D perhaps TRBD1 (5 bases). This CDR3 has 13 amino acids. V shed 0 bases and J shed 6 bases, with 9 bases lying between them. Germline CDR1 is SGDLS and CDR2 is YYNGEE. CDR3 bases: TGTGCCAGCAGCGTAGTCGGGGGGGCTGAAGCTTTCTTT. The encoded protein is CASSVVGGAEAFF.

This clonotype was detected a few times. The V and J genes are TRBV5-1 and TRBJ2-7; D possibly corresponds to TRBD2 (5 bases). Germline V gene sequence: CDR1 SGHRS, CDR2 YFSETQ. The CDR3 loop spans 15 amino acids. Between the trimmed V and J ends, which lost 5 bases and 0 bases, there was a span of 15 bases. The CDR3 sequence is CASSEGVPYSYEQYF. CDR3 coding DNA: TGCGCCAGCAGTGAGGGAGTTCCCTACTCCTACGAGCAGTACTTC.

This clonotype was detected a few times. This clone may be a read error of a much larger clone one base away. The genes are TRBV11-2 and TRBJ1-4, with a tentative D call TRBD1 (6 bases). CDR3 size: 15 residues. Germline CDR1 SGHAT, CDR2 FQNNGV. As DNA, the CDR3 is TGTGCCAGCAGCTTGACGGGGGCGCGGAATGAAAAACTGTCTTTT. It codes for CASSLTGARNEKLSF.

CDR3 residues: CASSEDMGAYTEAFF. CDR3 coding DNA: TGTGCCAGCAGTGAAGATATGGGGGCATACACTGAAGCTTTCTTT. The V gene is TRBV2, the J gene TRBJ1-1; perhaps TRBD1 as D (6 bases). Trimming shortened V by 1 base and J by 3 bases, and 12 bases separated the two germline ends. This CDR3 has 15 residues. Germline V CDR1 and CDR2: SNHLY, FYNNEI.

The chain combines TRBV9 with TRBJ2-7; 15 bases align to TRBD2. V shed 4 bases and J 2 bases; nucleotides not matched to a gene: 4. This CDR3 contains 16 residues. Germline V gives CDR1 SGDLS, CDR2 YYNGEE. The chain's CDR3 is CASSSGTSGGPYEQYF. The DNA for the CDR3 is TGTGCCAGCAGCTCAGGGACTAGCGGGGGGCCCTACGAGCAGTACTTC.

This clonotype came up a few times. This chain joins TRBV20-1 and TRBJ1-5, with 10 bases fitting TRBD1. The CDR3 is 16 residues long. Germline V gene data show CDR1 as DFQATT and CDR2 as SNEGSKA (reference sequence). Trimming cost V 5 bases and J 0 bases; bases outside gene matches: 7. The CDR3 DNA is TGCAGTGCTCCCCGACAGGGGGCAAGTAGCAATCAGCCCCAGCATTTT. This gives the protein CSAPRQGASSNQPQHF.

This clonotype has a count of ten or more. The gene calls are TRBV20-1 and TRBJ1-1; D is possibly TRBD1 (6 bases). V lost 2 bases to trimming and J lost 1 base, with 11 bases between them. This CDR3 contains 14 residues. The germline CDR1 and CDR2 sequences are DFQATT and SNEGSKA (reference sequence). The CDR3 DNA sequence: TGCAGTGCTAGACCTAAACAGGGGAACACTGAAGCTTTCTTT. Encoded protein: CSARPKQGNTEAFF.

Remarks on this clonotype: This could be a read error, since a much larger clone is one nucleotide away. The CDR3 loop is CVSSLDIRETQYF. CDR3 bases: TGCGTCAGCAGCCTGGACATCCGGGAGACCCAGTACTTC. V and J are TRBV5-1 and TRBJ2-5; D possibly corresponds to TRBD1 (5 bases). Germline CDR1 is SGHRS and CDR2 is YFSETQ. This CDR3 contains 13 residues.

Many counts were recorded for this clonotype. This rearrangement joins TRBV15 to TRBJ2-2, with a possible D match to TRBD2 (7 bases). The CDR3 consists of 15 residues. The germline CDR1 and CDR2 sequences are LNHNV and YYDKDF (reference sequence). V lost 3 bases and J 5 bases, leaving 13 bases between the germline ends. CDR3: CATSRGGGRTGELFF. The CDR3, as DNA: TGTGCCACCAGCAGGGGGGGGGGCCGGACCGGGGAGCTGTTTTTT.

This clonotype was recorded at least ten times. The chain links TRBV7-9 to TRBJ1-2; D might be TRBD1 (5 bases). Trimming stripped 5 bases from V and 6 bases from J, with 16 bases between. The CDR3 sequence is 14 residues long. The germline V gene encodes CDR1 SEHNR and CDR2 FQNEAQ (reference sequence). This chain's CDR3 is CASSAVGGFHGYTF. The CDR3 nucleotides read TGTGCCAGCAGCGCGGTGGGGGGGTTCCATGGCTACACCTTC.